The 23 T cell receptor beta chains presented below share a single source sample, sequenced in a study of T cells after yellow fever vaccination. TCRdb ran MiXCR on the 5' RACE reads and lists one entry per CDR3 protein. The table has around 530,000 distinct CDR3 sequences, less than 20% seen once. The sample here was PBMCs, taken roughly 5 days after the first yellow fever vaccination. The receptor set was obtained from a man younger than 35 who received the YFV17D yellow fever vaccine.

This clonotype has more than one count but fewer than ten. The chain employs TRBV6-1 and TRBJ2-6; 12 positions match TRBD2. Trimming cost V 6 bases and J 0 bases; bases outside gene matches: 12. CDR1 and CDR2 (germline): MNHNS, SASEGT. There are 20 residues in the CDR3. CDR3 coding DNA: TGTGCCAGCAGGAAACTAGCGGGGGGCCCAGAGCTCTCTGGGGCCAACGTCCTGACTTTC. Translation gives CASRKLAGGPELSGANVLTF.

This clonotype was seen more than once but under ten times. The chain couples TRBV9 to TRBJ2-5, with 9 bases matching TRBD2. The germline V gene encodes CDR1 SGDLS and CDR2 YYNGEE. Germline trimming cut 0 bases from V and 4 bases from J; bases unmatched to any gene: 7. This CDR3 is 16 amino acids long. The CDR3 loop is CASSVGGGGALETQYF. CDR3 sequence (DNA): TGTGCCAGCAGCGTAGGCGGCGGGGGGGCTTTAGAGACCCAGTACTTC.

In its sample, this clonotype was seen a few times. The chain carries TRBV20-1 and TRBJ2-4; 9 nucleotides match TRBD1. The V segment lost 5 bases and the J segment 9 bases; nucleotides outside the gene matches: 8. This CDR3 has 13 amino acids. The germline V gene encodes CDR1 DFQATT and CDR2 SNEGSKA (reference sequence). CDR3 amino acids: CSAPGTGKTIQYF. Here the CDR3 DNA reads TGCAGTGCTCCCGGGACAGGGAAGACCATTCAGTACTTC.

This clonotype was picked up many times. V is TRBV7-2 and J is TRBJ2-5, with no clear D. The germline V gene encodes CDR1 SGHTA and CDR2 FQGNSA. This CDR3 region has 14 residues. V was shortened by 8 bases and J by 5 bases, with 18 bases between the two germline ends. The CDR3 nucleotides read TGTGCCAGCTCCCCGGCTCGGTCTTCCGAGACCCAGTACTTC. Amino acids: CASSPARSSETQYF.

V gene TRBV12-3 or TRBV12-4 combines with J gene TRBJ2-2; D is ambiguous. Trimming cost V 4 bases and J 5 bases, with 8 bases left between them. The CDR3 sequence is 13 residues long. The CDR3 bases are TGTGCCAGCAGTTATGTGGAGACCGGGGAGCTGTTTTTT. Translated: CASSYVETGELFF.

The chain carries TRBV6-5 and TRBJ1-1; TRBD1 aligns across 8 bases. Trimming took 3 bases from V and 4 from J; bases not matched to a gene: 7. This CDR3 region has 15 residues. Germline V lookup: CDR1 MNHEY, CDR2 SVGAGI. The CDR3 spells CASSYGSTGGTEAFF. In nucleotides, the CDR3 is TGTGCCAGCAGTTATGGGAGTACAGGGGGCACTGAAGCTTTCTTT.

In regard to this clonotype: It is unclear where the CDR3 begins or ends on the DNA, so no DNA is shown, and the CDR3 is as TCRdb lists it. The V gene is TRBV7-5, the J gene TRBJ2-7; the table calls TRBD1, which could not be checked here. TRBV7-5 counts as a pseudogene. The length of the CDR3 is 17 amino acids, counting both ends. This CDR3 is CISVPEASWASLYEQYV.

This clonotype was seen only a few times. The chain joins TRBV19 to TRBJ1-6; D gene unclear. The CDR3 length is 14 residues. The germline CDR1 and CDR2 sequences are LNHDA and SQIVND (reference sequence). V was pared by 5 bases and J by 8 bases, with 13 bases between. The CDR3 loop is CASSDGRDYSPLHF. In nucleotides, the CDR3 is TGTGCCAGTAGTGACGGACGGGATTATTCACCCCTCCACTTT.

This clonotype was seen only a few times. The chain employs TRBV6-5 and TRBJ2-5; D may be TRBD2 (5 bases). The ends were cut back, 4 bases at V and 2 bases at J, with 17 bases in the middle. The germline V gene encodes CDR1 MNHEY and CDR2 SVGAGI. The length of the CDR3 is 16 residues. CDR3 in DNA: TGTGCCAGCAGTTCCCCATCGTCGTGGACTCAAGAGACCCAGTACTTC. It translates to CASSSPSSWTQETQYF.

The chain carries TRBV3-1 and TRBJ2-7, with 7 nucleotides matching TRBD2. The germline V gene has CDR1 LGHDT and CDR2 YNNKEL (reference sequence). The J segment lost 1 base and the V segment lost 3 bases, leaving 9 bases of the junction unmatched. The CDR3 extends over 16 amino acids. The CDR3 DNA sequence: TGTGCCAGCAGCCAGTTAAGGGAGGGTTTATCCTACGAGCAGTACTTC. It translates to CASSQLREGLSYEQYF.

The J gene is TRBJ1-2, the V gene TRBV6-6, with D unresolved. CDR3 size: 12 residues. The V end lost 10 bases, the J end lost 6 bases, and 15 bases lay between the germline ends. Germline loops: CDR1 MNHNY, CDR2 SVGAGI (reference sequence). Written as DNA, the CDR3 is TGTGCCACCCAAAGAGTCGAGGATGGCTACACCTTC. Protein product: CATQRVEDGYTF.

This sequence joins TRBV6-5 and TRBJ1-4, with D possibly matching TRBD1 (6 bases). Germline V lookup: CDR1 MNHEY, CDR2 SVGAGI. V lost 2 bases and J 6 bases, leaving 13 bases between the germline ends. This CDR3 has 15 amino acids. The CDR3 here is CASSYPSGTHEKLFF. In DNA, the CDR3 is TGTGCCAGCAGTTACCCCTCCGGGACACATGAAAAACTGTTTTTT.

The V call is TRBV4-1, the J call TRBJ2-5; TRBD1 agrees at 8 bases. V trimming: 7 bases; J trimming: 4 bases; junction bases outside the gene matches: 8. Germline CDR1 MGHRA, CDR2 YSYEKL. The CDR3 loop spans 14 amino acids. CDR3 in amino acids: CASKKTGALETQYF. In nucleotides, the CDR3 is TGCGCCAGCAAGAAGACAGGGGCCTTAGAGACCCAGTACTTC.

J is TRBJ2-5 and V is TRBV20-1; D perhaps matches TRBD1 (6 bases). The CDR3 covers 13 residues. V was shortened by 5 bases and J by 1 base, with 11 bases between the two germline ends. Per germline, CDR1 DFQATT and CDR2 SNEGSKA (reference sequence). The CDR3 is CSARRDIQETQYF. The CDR3 DNA reads TGCAGTGCTCGACGGGACATCCAAGAGACCCAGTACTTC.

The chain carries TRBV2 and TRBJ2-4; 7 nucleotides match TRBD1. The J segment lost 0 bases and the V segment lost 5 bases, leaving 4 bases of the junction unmatched. The germline V gene has CDR1 SNHLY and CDR2 FYNNEI. The CDR3 runs to 15 residues. CDR3 bases: TGTGCCAGCAGTACGACAGGGCTAGCCAAAAACATTCAGTACTTC. It translates to CASSTTGLAKNIQYF.

The V gene is TRBV10-2, the J gene TRBJ2-7; D perhaps matches TRBD1 (6 bases). V was shortened by 2 bases and J by 3 bases, with 20 bases between the two germline ends. Germline V CDR1 and CDR2: WSHSY, SAAADI. The CDR3 contains 17 residues. The CDR3 is CASSETTGTNGGYEQYF. The CDR3, as DNA: TGCGCCAGCAGTGAGACGACCGGGACAAATGGAGGCTACGAGCAGTACTTC.

The chain carries TRBV12-3 or TRBV12-4 and TRBJ1-3, with D perhaps TRBD1 (5 bases). The CDR3 is made up of 14 amino acids. Trimming took 4 bases from V and 9 from J, leaving 16 bases between them. For the CDR3, the DNA is TGTGCCAGCAGTTCCAGGGCAGTTCCGGCCACCATATATTTT. Its translation is CASSSRAVPATIYF.

J is TRBJ2-7 and V is TRBV12-3 or TRBV12-4; D gene uncertain. The CDR3 contains 13 residues. V was clipped by 3 bases and J by 2 bases, with 8 bases between them. The CDR3: CASSFAGPYEQYF. Written as DNA, the CDR3 is TGTGCCAGCAGTTTCGCAGGCCCCTACGAGCAGTACTTC.

This clonotype was counted a few times. In DNA, the CDR3 is TGTGCCACCAGCCCAAATTCGTATAATTCACCCCTCCACTTT. Its protein is CATSPNSYNSPLHF. The rearrangement links TRBV15 to TRBJ1-6; D gene unclear. The germline V gene has CDR1 LNHNV and CDR2 YYDKDF (reference sequence). The CDR3 runs to 14 residues. V lost 5 bases and J lost 4, with 9 bases in between.

This rearrangement joins TRBV5-1 to TRBJ2-3; 12 bases map to TRBD2. The ends lost 0 bases at V and 2 bases at J; junction bases unmatched: 7. The CDR3 covers 18 residues. The germline V gene has CDR1 SGHRS and CDR2 YFSETQ. The CDR3: CASSLGLAGEPSTDTQYF. Written as DNA, the CDR3 is TGCGCCAGCAGCTTGGGACTAGCGGGAGAACCGTCCACAGATACGCAGTATTTT.

This clonotype appeared a few times. The gene calls are TRBV7-9 and TRBJ1-6; D is undetermined. V was cut by 3 bases and J by 0 bases, with 6 bases left in between. The CDR3 runs to 15 residues. Germline V gene data show CDR1 as SEHNR and CDR2 as FQNEAQ (reference sequence). This chain's CDR3 is CASSFAGSYNSPLHF. CDR3 bases: TGTGCCAGCAGCTTCGCAGGCTCCTATAATTCACCCCTCCACTTT. Full variable domain (rest looked up from reference TRBV7-9 and TRBJ1-6): DTGVSQNPRHKITKRGQNVTFRCDPISEHNRLYWYRQTLGQGPEFLTYFQNEAQLEKSRLLSDRFSAERPKGSFSTLEIQRTEQGDSAMYLCASSFAGSYNSPLHFGNGTRLTVT.

Details on this clonotype: Its ends do not fully match the called genes, so a read error is possible. This sequence joins TRBV7-9 and TRBJ2-5, with D tentatively TRBD1 (5 bases). Per the germline V gene, CDR1 is SEHNR and CDR2 is FQNEAQ (reference sequence). The CDR3 has 11 amino acids. Here the CDR3 DNA reads TGTGCCAGCAGCTTACGTCAACAGGCCGACTTC. It yields the protein CASSLRQQADF.

This clonotype appeared a few times. The chain employs TRBV5-1 and TRBJ2-3; 9 bases map to TRBD2. V dropped 0 bases and J dropped 6; count of bases not matched to a gene: 11. CDR1 and CDR2 from the germline V gene are SGHRS and YFSETQ. The CDR3 is made up of 17 amino acids. The CDR3 loop is CASSLEVHGTSYDTQYF. The CDR3 DNA is TGCGCCAGCAGCTTGGAGGTCCACGGGACTAGCTATGATACGCAGTATTTT.